The rows below give T cell receptor beta chains drawn from one sample of a study of shared T cell receptors in the human thymus. Sequencing was performed with immunoSEQ multiplex PCR; in TCRdb, only in-frame clones are kept and a portion is missing. The sample lists over 450,000 clones, 75% to 80% occurring once. These data also formed part of another study, on human thymus T cells.

Sequences were obtained from thymocytes. These receptors were obtained from a boy under two years old with a congenital heart defect. Each CDR3 is given with its conserved first and last residue. D genes are given only for firm matches. A clone size is listed for some rows: how often the clone was seen (once, few, many), or a class if it is expanded.

TRBV10-1	NA	TRBJ2-7	NA	TGCGCCAGCAGCGGCGGGAAGAACGAGCAGTACTTC	CASSGGKNEQYF
TRBV5-1	once	TRBJ2-6	TRBD1	TGCGCCAGCAGCCCCACGGGACAGTCCCTCTCTGGGGCCAACGTCCTGACTTTC	CASSPTGQSLSGANVLTF
TRBV5-1	NA	TRBJ2-3	NA	TGCGCCAGCAGTAAAACAGGGCCCGAGAATACGCAGTATTTT	CASSKTGPENTQYF
TRBV6-5	NA	TRBJ1-1	NA	TGTGCCAGCAGTTACCTTAGGGGCCTGGGGACTGAAGCTTTCTTT	CASSYLRGLGTEAFF
TRBV5-6	NA	TRBJ1-2	NA	TGTGCCAGCAGCTTCACAGGTTGGCTGGCGGGCTACACCTTC	CASSFTGWLAGYTF
TRBV11-3	NA	TRBJ2-7	NA	TGTGCCAGCAGCTTTGGTAGGGGGGAGCAGTACTTC	CASSFGRGEQYF
TRBV4-2	NA	TRBJ2-1	TRBD2	TGTGCCAGCAGCCAGACTAGCGGGATAAGGAATGAGCAGTTCTTC	CASSQTSGIRNEQFF
TRBV9	NA	TRBJ1-2	TRBD1	TGTGCCAGCAGCCCCCAAGCCGGGACAGGGGGCGGCTATGGCTACACCTTC	CASSPQAGTGGGYGYTF
TRBV28	NA	TRBJ1-1	NA	TGTGCCAGCAGTTTATCCACTGGGAACACTGAAGCTTTCTTT	CASSLSTGNTEAFF
TRBV6-5	NA	TRBJ2-1	NA	TGTGCCAGCAGTTCCCGGGACTTTCCCCTTCACAATGAGCAGTTCTTC	CASSSRDFPLHNEQFF
TRBV15	few	TRBJ1-1	TRBD1	TGTGCCACCAGCGGCGAAACGACAGGGGACGACACTGAAGCTTTCTTT	CATSGETTGDDTEAFF
TRBV28	few	TRBJ1-3	NA	TGTGCCAGCAGTCGGCGGGACTCCGCTGGAAACACCATATATTTT	CASSRRDSAGNTIYF
TRBV30	NA	TRBJ2-3	TRBD2	TGTGCCTGGAGTGCCCTGGGCGGTAGCGGGAGGGTAGATACGCAGTATTTT	CAWSALGGSGRVDTQYF
TRBV18	few	TRBJ1-1	NA	TGTGCCACCCCCCGTGGAGACAGACGTCTTCGCACTGAAGCTTTCTTT	CATPRGDRRLRTEAFF
TRBV5-6	NA	TRBJ2-7	NA	TGTGCCAGCAGCAAAGTTACTACCCCCTACGAGCAGTACTTC	CASSKVTTPYEQYF
TRBV5-4	NA	TRBJ1-2	NA	TGTGCCAGCAGCCCGAGGTACGGAGACTATGGCTACACCTTC	CASSPRYGDYGYTF
TRBV11-3	NA	TRBJ2-3	TRBD2	TGTGCCAGCAGCCAGGGACTAGCGGGAGTTTCTAGCACAGATACGCAGTATTTT	CASSQGLAGVSSTDTQYF
TRBV14	NA	TRBJ2-3	TRBD2	TGTGCCAGCAGCCCCCTCGGGCGGGAGTCCTGGGATACGCAGTATTTT	CASSPLGRESWDTQYF
TRBV30	NA	TRBJ2-1	TRBD2	TGTGCCTGGAGTGCCCCCCTCCCCTCACTAGCGAGCGACAATGAGCAGTTCTTC	CAWSAPLPSLASDNEQFF
TRBV6-4	NA	TRBJ1-1	NA	TGTGCCAGCAAAGATCGAAACACCGAGAACACTGAAGCTTTCTTT	CASKDRNTENTEAFF
TRBV5-1	NA	TRBJ2-7	TRBD2	TGCGCCAGCAGCTTGCTCAGCGGGGCCTACGAGCAGTACTTC	CASSLLSGAYEQYF
TRBV7-8	NA	TRBJ1-4	NA	TGTGCCAGCAGCAACGGGGGGCAGAGGGAAAAACTGTTTTTT	CASSNGGQREKLFF
TRBV4-1	NA	TRBJ1-5	NA	TGCGCCAGCAGCCAAGCCCCCATCCGGCCGGAGACGCGTCCCAAAAATCAGCCCCAGCATTTT	CASSQAPIRPETRPKNQPQHF
TRBV20-1	few	TRBJ1-5	NA	TGCAGTGCTGGCCGGGGACAGCCCCAGCATTTT	CSAGRGQPQHF
TRBV5-6	NA	TRBJ1-2	NA	TGTGCCAGCAGCTCCCGGGTCCCCTATGGCTACACCTTC	CASSSRVPYGYTF
TRBV7-9	NA	TRBJ2-3	TRBD2	TGTGCCAGCAGCTACCAACGGACTAGCGGGAGGGATAGCACAGATACGCAGTATTTT	CASSYQRTSGRDSTDTQYF
TRBV19	NA	TRBJ1-2	TRBD1	TGTGCCAGTAGCCGGGACAGGATCTATGGCTACACCTTC	CASSRDRIYGYTF
TRBV28	NA	TRBJ2-7	NA	TGTGCCAGTCGATTGTGGGCTGCCACCTACGAGCAGTACTTC	CASRLWAATYEQYF
TRBV2	NA	TRBJ2-7	TRBD2	TGTGCCAGCAGTGCACCTGGACTAGCGGGAACCTACGAGCAGTACTTC	CASSAPGLAGTYEQYF
TRBV5-6	NA	TRBJ1-5	TRBD1	TGTGCCAGCAGCTTGGGAGGGGGCGAACAGCCCCAGCATTTT	CASSLGGGEQPQHF
TRBV5-1	NA	TRBJ2-5	TRBD2	TGCGCCAGCAGCTGGACTAGTGCGGTCACAAGTAGGGAGACCCAGTACTTC	CASSWTSAVTSRETQYF
TRBV7-2	NA	TRBJ1-5	NA	TGTGCCAGCAGCTTGTCGTCGGGGGGAGAGAGCAATCAGCCCCAGCATTTT	CASSLSSGGESNQPQHF
TRBV28	NA	TRBJ1-1	TRBD1	TGTGCCAGCAGTCCCTCTCCTCGACAGGGTCGGACTGAAGCTTTCTTT	CASSPSPRQGRTEAFF
TRBV28	NA	TRBJ1-1	NA	TGTGCCAGCAGTTTATCCCCAGGGGAGAACACTGAAGCTTTCTTT	CASSLSPGENTEAFF
TRBV30	few	TRBJ1-4	TRBD1	TGTGCCTGGAGTGTACAGGAAGGACAGGGGGCAACTAATGAAAAACTGTTTTTT	CAWSVQEGQGATNEKLFF
TRBV5-1	few	TRBJ2-7	TRBD2	TGCGCCAGCAGACAAGATGGCGGGGGTTGGAACTTC	CASRQDGGGWNF
TRBV7-2	NA	TRBJ1-1	TRBD1	TGTGCCAGCAGCCCCTCCGGGACAGTCTTTATGAACACTGAAGCTTTCTTT	CASSPSGTVFMNTEAFF
TRBV5-1	NA	TRBJ2-7	TRBD2	TGCGCCAGCAGACGACCCGGGACTAGTTCCCACGAGCAGTACTTC	CASRRPGTSSHEQYF
TRBV7-2	NA	TRBJ2-1	TRBD2	TGTGCCAGCAGCCTAGGACTAGACCCGGGGGAGCAGTTCTTC	CASSLGLDPGEQFF
TRBV7-8	NA	TRBJ2-1	TRBD2	TGTGCCAGCAGCTACCCCACTAGCGGAGGTGTTCATGAGCAGTTCTTC	CASSYPTSGGVHEQFF
TRBV12-5	NA	TRBJ2-2	NA	TGTGCTAGTGGTTCCTTGGCACAGAACACCGGGGAGCTGTTTTTT	CASGSLAQNTGELFF
TRBV30	NA	TRBJ2-3	NA	TGTGCCTGGAGTGTAGTCTATAGCACAGATACGCAGTATTTT	CAWSVVYSTDTQYF
TRBV4-2	once	TRBJ2-3	TRBD2	TGTGCCAGCAGCCAAGGAAGGAGCGGGAGGCGCGATACGCAGTATTTT	CASSQGRSGRRDTQYF
TRBV19	NA	TRBJ2-1	TRBD2	TGTGCCAGTAGTCCCCCCGGACTAGCGGGAGAAAATGAGCAGTTCTTC	CASSPPGLAGENEQFF
TRBV7-3	NA	TRBJ2-3	NA	TGTGCCAGCAGCTCGTTAGCGGCCCCCGGGAGTGTAGATACGCAGTATTTT	CASSSLAAPGSVDTQYF
TRBV2	NA	TRBJ1-1	NA	TGTGCCAGCAGCCCCCCGGGGAGACTAAAGAGGGGGACTGAAGCTTTCTTT	CASSPPGRLKRGTEAFF
TRBV28	NA	TRBJ2-1	TRBD2	TGTGCCAGCAGTTCGTCTCTTTTTCGCGGGAGAGATAACAATGAGCAGTTCTTC	CASSSSLFRGRDNNEQFF
TRBV5-1	NA	TRBJ1-1	NA	TGCGCCAGCAGCTTAAGAGAGACAGCCCAGAACACTGAAGCTTTCTTT	CASSLRETAQNTEAFF
TRBV27	NA	TRBJ2-7	TRBD1	TGTGCCAGCAGTATCCACGACAGGGACTCCTACGAGCAGTACTTC	CASSIHDRDSYEQYF
TRBV2	NA	TRBJ2-7	NA	TGTGCCAGCAGGATTGCGGGCGGGGTATTTCGGGGCTTC	CASRIAGGVFRGF
TRBV9	NA	TRBJ2-1	NA	TGTGCCAGCAGCGTAAAGCGGGTCCGTGCCTACAATGAGCAGTTCTTC	CASSVKRVRAYNEQFF